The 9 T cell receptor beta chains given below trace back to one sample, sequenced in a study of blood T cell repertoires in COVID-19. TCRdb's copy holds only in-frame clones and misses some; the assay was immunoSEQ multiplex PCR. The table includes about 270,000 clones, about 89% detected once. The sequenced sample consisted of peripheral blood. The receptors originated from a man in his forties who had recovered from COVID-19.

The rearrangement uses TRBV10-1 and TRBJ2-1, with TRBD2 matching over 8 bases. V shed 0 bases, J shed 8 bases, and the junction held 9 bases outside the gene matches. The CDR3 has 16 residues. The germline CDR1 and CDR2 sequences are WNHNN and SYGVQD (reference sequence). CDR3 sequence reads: CASSESPAGAGDEQFF. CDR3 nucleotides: TGCGCCAGCAGTGAGTCACCAGCGGGGGCCGGAGATGAGCAGTTCTTC.

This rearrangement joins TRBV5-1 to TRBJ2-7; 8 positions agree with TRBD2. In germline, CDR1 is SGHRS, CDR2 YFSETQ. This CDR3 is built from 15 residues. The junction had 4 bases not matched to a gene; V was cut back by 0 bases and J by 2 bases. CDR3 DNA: TGCGCCAGCAGCTTGGGGACTAGCCCTACCTACGAGCAGTACTTC. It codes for CASSLGTSPTYEQYF.

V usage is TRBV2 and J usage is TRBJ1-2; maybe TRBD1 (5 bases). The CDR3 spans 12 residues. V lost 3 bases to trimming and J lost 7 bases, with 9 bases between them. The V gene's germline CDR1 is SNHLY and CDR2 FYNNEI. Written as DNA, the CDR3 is TGTGCCAGCAGTGATTTCAGGGTTGGCTACACCTTC. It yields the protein CASSDFRVGYTF.

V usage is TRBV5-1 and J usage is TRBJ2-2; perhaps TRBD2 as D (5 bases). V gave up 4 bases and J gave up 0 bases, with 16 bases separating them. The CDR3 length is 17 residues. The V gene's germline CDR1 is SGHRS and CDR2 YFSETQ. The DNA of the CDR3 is TGCGCCAGCAGCACCATCGGCGGGCGAGCGAACACCGGGGAGCTGTTTTTT. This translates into CASSTIGGRANTGELFF.

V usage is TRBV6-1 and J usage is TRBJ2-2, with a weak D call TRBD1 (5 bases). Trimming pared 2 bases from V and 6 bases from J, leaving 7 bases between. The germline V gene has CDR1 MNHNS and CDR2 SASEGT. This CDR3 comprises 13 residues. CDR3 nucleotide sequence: TGTGCCAGCAGTGAATCCAGGGCCGGGGAGCTGTTTTTT. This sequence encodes CASSESRAGELFF.

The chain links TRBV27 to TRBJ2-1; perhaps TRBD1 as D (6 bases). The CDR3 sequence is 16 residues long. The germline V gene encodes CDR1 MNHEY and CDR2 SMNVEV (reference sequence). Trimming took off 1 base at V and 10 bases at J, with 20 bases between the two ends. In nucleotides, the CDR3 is TGTGCCAGCAGTTTATTGGGGGAGACCAGGGGCCGGGAGCAGTTCTTC. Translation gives CASSLLGETRGREQFF.

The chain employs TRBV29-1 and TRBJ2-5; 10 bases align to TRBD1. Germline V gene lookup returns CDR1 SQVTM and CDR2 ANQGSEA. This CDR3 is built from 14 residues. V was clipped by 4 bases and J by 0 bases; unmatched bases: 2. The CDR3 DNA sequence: TGCAGCGTTGCGGGACAGGGGAACCAAGAGACCCAGTACTTC. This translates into CSVAGQGNQETQYF.

CDR3 sequence: CASSITLGPLAQRADTQYF. The CDR3 DNA sequence: TGTGCCAGTAGTATCACACTTGGCCCACTAGCGCAAAGGGCAGATACGCAGTATTTT. The chain couples TRBV19 to TRBJ2-3, with 7 positions matching TRBD2. V lost 3 bases and J lost 4; bases outside the gene matches: 19. This CDR3 is built from 19 residues. Looked up from germline, CDR1 is LNHDA and CDR2 is SQIVND (reference sequence).

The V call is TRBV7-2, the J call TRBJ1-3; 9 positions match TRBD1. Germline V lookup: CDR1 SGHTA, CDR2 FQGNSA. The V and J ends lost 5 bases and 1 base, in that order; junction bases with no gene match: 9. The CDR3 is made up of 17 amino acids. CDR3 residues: CASSPQSGQGSGNTIYF. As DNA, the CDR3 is TGTGCCAGCAGCCCCCAATCGGGACAGGGTTCTGGAAACACCATATATTTT.